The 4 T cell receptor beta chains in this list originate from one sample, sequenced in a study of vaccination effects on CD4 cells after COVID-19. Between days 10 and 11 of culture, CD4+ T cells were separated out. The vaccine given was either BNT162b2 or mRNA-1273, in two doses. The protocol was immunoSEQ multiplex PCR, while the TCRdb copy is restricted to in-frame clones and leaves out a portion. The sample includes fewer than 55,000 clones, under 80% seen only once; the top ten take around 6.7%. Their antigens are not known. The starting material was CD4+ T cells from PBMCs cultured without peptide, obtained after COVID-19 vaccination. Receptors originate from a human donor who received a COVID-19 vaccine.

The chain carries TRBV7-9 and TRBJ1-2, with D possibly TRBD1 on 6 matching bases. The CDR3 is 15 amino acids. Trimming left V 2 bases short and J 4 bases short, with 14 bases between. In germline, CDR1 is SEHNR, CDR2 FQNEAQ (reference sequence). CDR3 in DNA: TGTGCCAGCAGCTTAAGGGGGGACACGCTCTATGGCTACACCTTC. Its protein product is CASSLRGDTLYGYTF. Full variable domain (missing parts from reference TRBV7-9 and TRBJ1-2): DTGVSQNPRHKITKRGQNVTFRCDPISEHNRLYWYRQTLGQGPEFLTYFQNEAQLEKSRLLSDRFSAERPKGSFSTLEIQRTEQGDSAMYLCASSLRGDTLYGYTFGSGTRLTVV.

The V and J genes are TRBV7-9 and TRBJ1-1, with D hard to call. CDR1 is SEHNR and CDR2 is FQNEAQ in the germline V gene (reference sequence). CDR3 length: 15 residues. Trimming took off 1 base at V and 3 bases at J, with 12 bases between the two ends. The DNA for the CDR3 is TGTGCCAGCAGCTTAGGTAGCCACTGGGACACTGAAGCTTTCTTT. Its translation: CASSLGSHWDTEAFF.

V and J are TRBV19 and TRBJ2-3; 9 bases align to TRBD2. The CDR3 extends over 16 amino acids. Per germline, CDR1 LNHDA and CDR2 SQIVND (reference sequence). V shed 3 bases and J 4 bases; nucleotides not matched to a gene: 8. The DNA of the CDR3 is TGTGCCAGTAGTATCGTAGCGGGAGCAGGGGCAGATACGCAGTATTTT. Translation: CASSIVAGAGADTQYF.

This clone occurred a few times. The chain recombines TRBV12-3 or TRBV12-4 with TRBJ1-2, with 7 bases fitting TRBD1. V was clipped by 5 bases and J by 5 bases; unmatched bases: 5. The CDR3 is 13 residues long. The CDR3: CASSHDRAYGYTF. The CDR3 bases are TGTGCCAGCAGTCACGACAGGGCGTATGGCTACACCTTC.